This T cell receptor beta chain comes out of a study of cytomegalovirus exposure and HLA in healthy donors. Concerning this clone itself: What it binds is unknown.

Whole-study results and caveats: TCR association rates varied by HLA locus in a later analysis, with DRB1 highest and HLA-C lowest.

From germline, CDR1 is KGHSH and CDR2 LQKENI. The V and J ends lost 3 bases and 1 base respectively, with 12 bases between them. This CDR3 comprises 16 residues. It was with 60 Vbeta and 13 Jbeta primers that the PCR ran. In the study's own analysis: It was a later analysis that counted roughly 79 million unique TCR beta chains, of which some 12 million were shared. The table came from immunoSEQ multiplex PCR; TCRdb's copy has only in-frame clones and leaves some out. D and trimming were read from the DNA, whereas the V and J calls and clone size are those reported in that table. The sample lists about 110,000 clones; 83% were seen once.

This TCR came from a man aged 18 to 30 in good health and CMV-seronegative. What was sequenced was PBMCs. V is TRBV18 and J is TRBJ2-2; D remains unclear. This chain's CDR3 is CASSPYSTGNTGELFF. CDR3 in DNA: TGTGCCAGCTCACCCTATTCAACGGGGAACACCGGGGAGCTGTTTTTT.